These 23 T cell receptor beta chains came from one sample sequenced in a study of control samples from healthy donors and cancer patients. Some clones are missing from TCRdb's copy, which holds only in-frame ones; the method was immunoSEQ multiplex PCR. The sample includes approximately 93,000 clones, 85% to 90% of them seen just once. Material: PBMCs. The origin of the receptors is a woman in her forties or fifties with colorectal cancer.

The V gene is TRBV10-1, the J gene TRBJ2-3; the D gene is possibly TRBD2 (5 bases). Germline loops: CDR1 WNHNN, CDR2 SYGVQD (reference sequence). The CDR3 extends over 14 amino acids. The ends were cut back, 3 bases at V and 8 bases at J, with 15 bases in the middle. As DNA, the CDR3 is TGCGCCAGCAGTGAAGGACTGGCCTGGGGTACGCAGTATTTT. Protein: CASSEGLAWGTQYF.

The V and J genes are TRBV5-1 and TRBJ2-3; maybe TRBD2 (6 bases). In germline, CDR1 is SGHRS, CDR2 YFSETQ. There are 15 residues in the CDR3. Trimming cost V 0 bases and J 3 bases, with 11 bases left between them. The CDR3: CASSLDGGWTDTQYF. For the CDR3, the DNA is TGCGCCAGCAGCTTGGACGGGGGTTGGACAGATACGCAGTATTTT.

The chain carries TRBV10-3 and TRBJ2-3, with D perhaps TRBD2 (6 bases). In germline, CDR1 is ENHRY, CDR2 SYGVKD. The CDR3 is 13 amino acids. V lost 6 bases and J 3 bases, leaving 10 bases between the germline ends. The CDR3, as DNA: TGTGCCATCAGCGGACTACAGACAGATACGCAGTATTTT. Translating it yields CAISGLQTDTQYF.

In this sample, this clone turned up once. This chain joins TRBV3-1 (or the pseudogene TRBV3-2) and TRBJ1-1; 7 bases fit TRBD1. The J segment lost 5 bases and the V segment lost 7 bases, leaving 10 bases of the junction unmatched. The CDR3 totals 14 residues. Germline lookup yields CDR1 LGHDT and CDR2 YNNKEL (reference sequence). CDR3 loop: CASTRDSRNTEAFF. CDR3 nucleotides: TGTGCCAGCACCCGGGACAGTAGGAATACTGAAGCTTTCTTT.

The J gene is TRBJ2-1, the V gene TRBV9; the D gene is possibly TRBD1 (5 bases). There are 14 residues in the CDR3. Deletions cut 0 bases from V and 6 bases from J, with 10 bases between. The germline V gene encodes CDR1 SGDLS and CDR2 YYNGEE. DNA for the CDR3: TGTGCCAGCAGCGTAGGCACAGGACGCAATGAGCAGTTCTTC. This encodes CASSVGTGRNEQFF.

The CDR3 DNA reads TGTGCCAGCACCCAACGGCAGTTGGGGAAGAACACTGAAGCTTTCTTT. This translates into CASTQRQLGKNTEAFF. This chain links TRBV6-6 with TRBJ1-1; D remains unclear. CDR3 length equals 16 residues. Germline CDR1 reads MNHNY; CDR2 reads SVGAGI (reference sequence). V dropped 7 bases and J dropped 1 base, with 19 bases sitting between them.

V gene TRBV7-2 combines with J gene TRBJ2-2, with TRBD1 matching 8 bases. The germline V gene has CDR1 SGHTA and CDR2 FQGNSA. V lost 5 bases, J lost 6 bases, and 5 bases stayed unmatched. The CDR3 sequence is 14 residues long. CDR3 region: CASSRSGGSGELFF. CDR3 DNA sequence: TGTGCCAGCAGCAGATCAGGGGGCTCCGGGGAGCTGTTTTTT.

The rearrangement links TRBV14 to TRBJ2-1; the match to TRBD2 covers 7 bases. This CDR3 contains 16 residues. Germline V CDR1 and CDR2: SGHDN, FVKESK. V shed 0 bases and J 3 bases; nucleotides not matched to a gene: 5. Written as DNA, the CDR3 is TGTGCCAGCAGCCAAGATGAGAGCGGGGACTACAATGAGCAGTTCTTC. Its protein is CASSQDESGDYNEQFF.

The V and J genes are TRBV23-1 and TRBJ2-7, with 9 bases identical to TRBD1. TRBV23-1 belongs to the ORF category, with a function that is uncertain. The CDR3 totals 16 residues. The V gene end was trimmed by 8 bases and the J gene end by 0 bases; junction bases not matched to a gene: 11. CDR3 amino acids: CASFSFGQGSSYEQYV. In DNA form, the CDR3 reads TGCGCCAGCTTTTCTTTCGGACAGGGGAGCTCCTACGAGCAGTACGTC.

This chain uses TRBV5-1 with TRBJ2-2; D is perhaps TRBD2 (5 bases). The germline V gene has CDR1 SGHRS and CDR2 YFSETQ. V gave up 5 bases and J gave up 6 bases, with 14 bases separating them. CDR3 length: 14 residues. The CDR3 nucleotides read TGCGCCAGCAGTTTTCAGTCTAGCTCCGGGGAGCTGTTTTTT. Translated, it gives CASSFQSSSGELFF. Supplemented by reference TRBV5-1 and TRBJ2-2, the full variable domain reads KAGVTQTPRYLIKTRGQQVTLSCSPISGHRSVSWYQQTPGQGLQFLFEYFSETQRNKGNFPGRFSGRQFSNSRSEMNVSTLELGDSALYLCASSFQSSSGELFFGEGSRLTVL.

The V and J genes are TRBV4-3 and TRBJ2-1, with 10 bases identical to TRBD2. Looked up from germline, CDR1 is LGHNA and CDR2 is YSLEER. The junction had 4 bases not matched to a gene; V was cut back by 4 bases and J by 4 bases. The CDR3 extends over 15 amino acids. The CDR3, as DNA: TGCGCCAGCAGCCTTCAAGCGGGGGGGTACAATGAGCAGTTCTTC. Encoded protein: CASSLQAGGYNEQFF.

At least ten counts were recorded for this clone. CDR3 coding DNA: TGTGCCAGCAGCCAATTACTGTTCCCGGGGGAAGCTTTCTTT. Protein: CASSQLLFPGEAFF. The rearrangement uses TRBV14 and TRBJ1-1, with D unclear. The germline V gene has CDR1 SGHDN and CDR2 FVKESK. Trimming left V 2 bases short and J 8 bases short, with 15 bases between. This CDR3 spans 14 amino acids.

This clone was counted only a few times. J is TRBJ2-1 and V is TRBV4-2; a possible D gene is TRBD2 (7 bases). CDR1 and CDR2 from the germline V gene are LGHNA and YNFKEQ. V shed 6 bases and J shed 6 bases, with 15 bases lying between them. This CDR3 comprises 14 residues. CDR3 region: CASSEGGPGNEQFF. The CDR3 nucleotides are TGTGCCAGCAGTGAGGGGGGGCCGGGCAATGAGCAGTTCTTC.

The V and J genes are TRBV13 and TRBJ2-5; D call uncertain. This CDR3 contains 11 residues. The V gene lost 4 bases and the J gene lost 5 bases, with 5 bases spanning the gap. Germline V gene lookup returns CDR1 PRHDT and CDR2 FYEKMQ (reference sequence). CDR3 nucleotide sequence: TGTGCCAGCAGCTCCAGGGAGACCCAGTACTTC. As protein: CASSSRETQYF. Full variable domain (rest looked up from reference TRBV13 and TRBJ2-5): AAGVIQSPRHLIKEKRETATLKCYPIPRHDTVYWYQQGPGQDPQFLISFYEKMQSDKGSIPDRFSAQQFSDYHSELNMSSLELGDSALYFCASSSRETQYFGPGTRLLVL.

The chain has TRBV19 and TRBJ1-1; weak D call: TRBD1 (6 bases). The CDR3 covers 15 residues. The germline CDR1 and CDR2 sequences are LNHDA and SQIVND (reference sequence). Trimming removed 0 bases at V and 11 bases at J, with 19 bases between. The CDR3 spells CASSIESLGGFGAFF. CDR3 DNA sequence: TGTGCCAGTAGTATAGAATCCCTCGGGGGCTTTGGCGCTTTCTTT. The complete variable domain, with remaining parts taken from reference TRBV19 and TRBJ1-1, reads DGGITQSPKYLFRKEGQNVTLSCEQNLNHDAMYWYRQDPGQGLRLIYYSQIVNDFQKGDIAEGYSVSREKKESFPLTVTSAQKNPTAFYLCASSIESLGGFGAFFGQGTRLTVV.

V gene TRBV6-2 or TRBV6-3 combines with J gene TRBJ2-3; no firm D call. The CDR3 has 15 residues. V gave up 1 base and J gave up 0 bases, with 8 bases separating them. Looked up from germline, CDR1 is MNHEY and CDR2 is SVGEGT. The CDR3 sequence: CASSYYGFSTDTQYF. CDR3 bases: TGTGCCAGCAGTTACTACGGCTTCAGCACAGATACGCAGTATTTT.

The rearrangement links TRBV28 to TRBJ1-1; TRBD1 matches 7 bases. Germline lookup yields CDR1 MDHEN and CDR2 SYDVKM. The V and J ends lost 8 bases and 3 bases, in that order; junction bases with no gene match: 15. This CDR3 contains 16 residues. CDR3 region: CASVSGGAEGDTEAFF. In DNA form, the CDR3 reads TGTGCCAGCGTGTCAGGGGGGGCCGAGGGCGACACTGAAGCTTTCTTT.

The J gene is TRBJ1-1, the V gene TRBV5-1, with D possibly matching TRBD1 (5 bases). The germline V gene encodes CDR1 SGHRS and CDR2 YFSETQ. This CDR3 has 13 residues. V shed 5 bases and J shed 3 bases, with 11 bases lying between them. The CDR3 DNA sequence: TGCGCCAGCAGTTTACAGGCGGACACTGAAGCTTTCTTT. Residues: CASSLQADTEAFF.

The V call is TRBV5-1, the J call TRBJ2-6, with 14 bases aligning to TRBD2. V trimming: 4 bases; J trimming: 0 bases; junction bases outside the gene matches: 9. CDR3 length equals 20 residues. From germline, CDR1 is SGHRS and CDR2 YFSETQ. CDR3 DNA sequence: TGCGCCAGCAGCCTGACCCCCGGGACTAGCGGGAGCTCTGGGGCCAACGTCCTGACTTTC. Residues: CASSLTPGTSGSSGANVLTF.

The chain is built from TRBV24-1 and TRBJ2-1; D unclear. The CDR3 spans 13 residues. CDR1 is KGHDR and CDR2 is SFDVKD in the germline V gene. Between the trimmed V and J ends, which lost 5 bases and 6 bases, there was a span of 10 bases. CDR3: CATSAAGGNEQFF. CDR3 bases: TGTGCCACCAGTGCCGCAGGTGGCAATGAGCAGTTCTTC.

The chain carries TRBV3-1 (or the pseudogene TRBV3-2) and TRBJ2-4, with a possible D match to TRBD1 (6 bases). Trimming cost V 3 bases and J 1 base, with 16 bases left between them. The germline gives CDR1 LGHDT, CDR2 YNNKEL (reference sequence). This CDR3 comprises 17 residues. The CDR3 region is CASSQATGLRAKNIQYF. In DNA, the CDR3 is TGTGCCAGCAGCCAGGCTACAGGGCTAAGGGCCAAAAACATTCAGTACTTC.

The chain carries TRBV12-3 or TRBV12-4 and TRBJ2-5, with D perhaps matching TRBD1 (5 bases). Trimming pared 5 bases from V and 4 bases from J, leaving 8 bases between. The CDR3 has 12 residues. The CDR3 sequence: CASSATGETQYF. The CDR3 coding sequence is TGTGCCAGCAGTGCTACAGGAGAGACCCAGTACTTC.

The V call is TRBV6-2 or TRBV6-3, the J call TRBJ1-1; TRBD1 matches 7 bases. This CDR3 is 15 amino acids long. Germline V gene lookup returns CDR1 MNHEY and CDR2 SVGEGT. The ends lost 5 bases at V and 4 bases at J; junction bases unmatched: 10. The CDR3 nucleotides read TGTGCCAGCAGTCCAGTAAATGACAGGGTCACTGAAGCTTTCTTT. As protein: CASSPVNDRVTEAFF.